Here is one T cell receptor beta chain with its context. This CDR3 contains 12 residues. Germline loops: CDR1 LGHNA, CDR2 YSLEER. Trimming removed 1 base at V and 6 bases at J, with 4 bases between. This entry comes from a study of T cell responses to AZD1222 COVID-19 vaccine. The table came from immunoSEQ multiplex PCR; TCRdb's copy has only in-frame clones and leaves some out. The table includes more than 85,000 clones, more than 70% detected once. This TCR derives from an adult in good health. This rearrangement joins TRBV4-3 to TRBJ2-1; D is unclear. The material was peripheral blood, obtained on day 0 of AZD1222 vaccination. As DNA, the CDR3 is TGCGCCAGCAGCCAAGCCCTCAATGAGCAGTTCTTC. This codes for CASSQALNEQFF.